Sequencing of this T cell receptor (beta chain) was carried out in a study of blood T cells in healthy people across ages. Whole-study results and caveats: Not knowing donor CMV status may have confounded expanded clonotype changes.

To note about this clonotype: Its antigen remains unknown.

Through a sample-barcoded 5' primer and a J-beta primer mix, a second PCR was run for about 6 to 11 cycles. TCRdb used MiXCR to reprocess the 5' RACE reads, holding one entry per CDR3 protein. The sample includes approximately 800,000 distinct CDR3 sequences, approximately 53% of them seen just once. The CDR3 extends over 17 amino acids. V gave up 4 bases and J gave up 6 bases; unmatched junction bases: 13. CDR1 and CDR2 (germline): SGHTA, FQGTGA. This chain joins TRBV7-3 and TRBJ1-1; 11 nucleotides match TRBD1. The TCR sequence derives from a man in his forties or fifties in good health. Material for sequencing was blood. CDR3 region: CASSSSHGTGGLAEAFF. The DNA for the CDR3 is TGTGCCAGCAGCTCTTCTCACGGGACAGGGGGTTTGGCTGAAGCTTTCTTT.